This TCR beta chain stems from a study of response to subunit inactivated influenza vaccine. The table lists this clonotype with many counts. The antigen is undetermined. Germline lookup yields CDR1 MNHNS and CDR2 SASEGT. V lost 6 bases to trimming and J lost 9 bases; unmatched junction nucleotides: 8. This CDR3 region has 15 residues. TCRdb passed the RT-PCR reads through MiXCR, listing each CDR3 protein once. The sample yields around 490,000 distinct CDR3 sequences, around 8% seen once. The study, taken as a whole, reports: With each seasonal influenza vaccination, the authors suggested, few new T cells are recruited.

The TCR was taken from a man between 50 and 70 years old who received an inactivated influenza vaccine. This chain connects TRBV6-1 to TRBJ2-5; 15 bases are a match to TRBD2. The sequencing here drew on PBMCs from blood, taken around 25 months after vaccination. The CDR3 bases are TGTGCCAGCAGCGACCGAGGACTAGCGGGAGGGGCCCAGTACTTC. It specifies CASSDRGLAGGAQYF.